Below are 30 T cell receptor beta chains sequenced from a single sample in a study of shared clonotypes between healthy human individuals. Method: immunoSEQ multiplex PCR; TCRdb's copy keeps in-frame clones and lacks some. This sample yields some 510,000 clones, of which 79% are seen a single time; 10% to 15% belongs to the top ten. Sequencing was done on a sample of PBMCs. The receptors were sampled from a middle-aged woman in good health. Some clones in this sample may be carry-over from other donors' samples.

The genes are TRBV5-6 and TRBJ2-7, with a weak D call TRBD1 (6 bases). The CDR3 has 12 residues. Germline loops: CDR1 SGHDT, CDR2 YYEEEE. Trimming pared 1 base from V and 6 bases from J, leaving 8 bases between. CDR3 sequence reads: CASSLTGSEQYF. In DNA form, the CDR3 reads TGTGCCAGCAGCTTGACAGGGAGCGAGCAGTACTTC.

The V call is TRBV5-3, the J call TRBJ1-5, with TRBD1 matching over 12 bases. TRBV5-3 is identified as an open reading frame with a role that is uncertain. This CDR3 region has 14 residues. V dropped 8 bases and J dropped 3; count of bases not matched to a gene: 3. The DNA of the CDR3 is TGTGCCAGCGGGACAGGGGGCCTCAATCAGCCCCAGCATTTT. This sequence encodes CASGTGGLNQPQHF.

This clone was observed a single time. The chain recombines TRBV6-5 with TRBJ2-1; maybe TRBD1 (8 bases). This CDR3 has 15 residues. Germline lookup yields CDR1 MNHEY and CDR2 SVGAGI. Trimming cost V 5 bases and J 4 bases, with 15 bases left between them. The DNA of the CDR3 is TGTGCCAGCAGTGCTACAGGGGGAGGGTACAATGAGCAGTTCTTC. Its translation is CASSATGGGYNEQFF.

V gene TRBV29-1 combines with J gene TRBJ2-2, with 7 nucleotides matching TRBD1. The J segment lost 4 bases and the V segment lost 6 bases, leaving 8 bases of the junction unmatched. The CDR3 runs to 14 residues. CDR1 and CDR2 from the germline V gene are SQVTM and ANQGSEA. This chain's CDR3 is CSVDRTGSTGELFF. In DNA, the CDR3 is TGCAGCGTCGATAGGACAGGTTCCACCGGGGAGCTGTTTTTT.

This chain joins TRBV7-6 and TRBJ2-1; 11 bases match TRBD1. Germline values: CDR1 SGHVS, CDR2 FNYEAQ. This CDR3 contains 16 residues. Unmatched junction bases numbered 9, after V lost 5 bases and J lost 6 bases. Written as DNA, the CDR3 is TGTGCCAGCAGCCGCGATGGGGGGACAGGGGGCAATGAGCAGTTCTTC. As protein: CASSRDGGTGGNEQFF.

The CDR3 DNA reads TGTGCCATCAGTGGCCCTAGGACTAGCGGGAGGACAAGCTCCTACAATGAGCAGTTCTTC. Encoded protein: CAISGPRTSGRTSSYNEQFF. This chain connects TRBV10-3 to TRBJ2-1, with TRBD2 matching 14 bases. Germline CDR1 ENHRY, CDR2 SYGVKD. V trimming: 4 bases; J trimming: 0 bases; junction bases outside the gene matches: 11. CDR3 length: 20 amino acids.

The chain employs TRBV28 and TRBJ2-7, with 8 bases lining up with TRBD2. Germline CDR1 reads MDHEN; CDR2 reads SYDVKM. After removal of 10 bases from V and 1 base from J, the junction contained 9 bases not matched to a gene. The CDR3 is made up of 14 amino acids. The CDR3: CATGGLAGSYEQYF. Written as DNA, the CDR3 is TGTGCCACCGGGGGCCTAGCGGGTTCCTACGAGCAGTACTTC.

The chain combines TRBV28 with TRBJ1-1, with D unresolved. In germline, CDR1 is MDHEN, CDR2 SYDVKM. The V gene lost 10 bases and the J gene lost 6 bases, with 9 bases spanning the gap. The CDR3 extends over 10 amino acids. CDR3: CATRTSEAFF. CDR3 nucleotides: TGTGCCACCCGAACCTCTGAAGCTTTCTTT.

CDR3 protein: CASSTTGFSSYEQYF. The CDR3, as DNA: TGTGCCAGTAGTACGACGGGGTTTAGCTCCTACGAGCAGTACTTC. V and J are TRBV19 and TRBJ2-7, with a tentative D call TRBD2 (5 bases). Trimming shortened V by 4 bases and J by 0 bases, and 13 bases separated the two germline ends. Germline lookup yields CDR1 LNHDA and CDR2 SQIVND (reference sequence). This CDR3 region has 15 residues.

The chain carries TRBV7-2 and TRBJ2-5, with TRBD1 as a possible D gene (5 bases). The V gene lost 6 bases and the J gene lost 2 bases, with 16 bases spanning the gap. CDR3 length equals 15 residues. The germline V gene has CDR1 SGHTA and CDR2 FQGNSA. DNA of the CDR3: TGTGCCAGCAGTCAAGGGGCGGCTTTACAAGAGACCCAGTACTTC. This encodes CASSQGAALQETQYF. The variable domain in full, with the rest retrieved from reference TRBV7-2 and TRBJ2-5, is GAGVSQSPSNKVTEKGKDVELRCDPISGHTALYWYRQSLGQGLEFLIYFQGNSAPDKSGLPSDRFSAERTGGSVSTLTIQRTQQEDSAVYLCASSQGAALQETQYFGPGTRLLVL.

This clone was seen only a few times. V usage is TRBV5-6 and J usage is TRBJ1-2; D is perhaps TRBD1 (5 bases). Trimming left V 0 bases short and J 8 bases short, with 20 bases between. Germline CDR1 is SGHDT and CDR2 is YYEEEE. This CDR3 has 16 amino acids. This chain's CDR3 is CASSLGPGTPGGGYTF. In DNA, the CDR3 is TGTGCCAGCAGCTTGGGCCCCGGGACCCCCGGGGGGGGCTACACCTTC.

This clone was counted only a few times. V and J are TRBV9 and TRBJ2-1; perhaps D is TRBD1 or TRBD2 (5 bases each). Trimming stripped 0 bases from V and 1 base from J, with 17 bases between. The CDR3 covers 18 residues. Germline V CDR1 and CDR2: SGDLS, YYNGEE. DNA for the CDR3: TGTGCCAGCAGCGTAGTAGGTGGCGGGCAGGGTTCCTACAATGAGCAGTTCTTC. Translating gives CASSVVGGGQGSYNEQFF.

The chain joins TRBV2 to TRBJ2-5; D gene uncertain. Between the trimmed V and J ends, which lost 8 bases and 1 base, there was a span of 8 bases. The CDR3 is made up of 12 amino acids. CDR1 and CDR2 (germline): SNHLY, FYNNEI. The CDR3 protein is CASQESQETQYF. In DNA, the CDR3 is TGTGCCAGCCAGGAGTCCCAAGAGACCCAGTACTTC.

The V call is TRBV30, the J call TRBJ1-1; D unclear. Germline V gene data show CDR1 as GTSNPN and CDR2 as SVGIG (reference sequence). The CDR3 sequence is 13 residues long. V was cut by 3 bases and J by 5 bases, with 13 bases left in between. The CDR3 DNA reads TGTGCCTGGAGGGGAGGAACTGGGACTGAAGCTTTCTTT. This codes for CAWRGGTGTEAFF.

This clone has a count of ten or more. The rearrangement links TRBV4-2 to TRBJ2-3; 14 nucleotides agree with TRBD2. V shed 2 bases and J 2 bases; nucleotides not matched to a gene: 12. The CDR3 sequence is 20 residues long. CDR1 and CDR2 (germline): LGHNA, YNFKEQ. The CDR3 coding sequence is TGTGCCAGCAGCCAAAGGCTTAGGACTAGCGGGAGGATAGCCACAGATACGCAGTATTTT. Protein: CASSQRLRTSGRIATDTQYF.

CDR3 sequence (DNA): TGCGCCAGCAGCCAAGGCAGACAGGGGATGGTGACCCAGTACTTC. This encodes CASSQGRQGMVTQYF. This chain uses TRBV4-1 with TRBJ2-5; the match to TRBD1 covers 8 bases. The CDR3 spans 15 residues. Germline-derived CDR1 and CDR2 are MGHRA and YSYEKL. Trimming cost V 1 base and J 7 bases; bases outside gene matches: 8.

The chain recombines TRBV6-6 with TRBJ1-2; a possible D gene is TRBD1 (6 bases). This CDR3 is 11 amino acids long. Trimming took 7 bases from V and 3 from J, leaving 6 bases between them. The V gene's germline CDR1 is MNHNY and CDR2 SVGAGI (reference sequence). CDR3 protein: CASKGDYGYTF. CDR3 nucleotide sequence: TGTGCCAGCAAGGGGGACTATGGCTACACCTTC.

This chain uses TRBV6-1 with TRBJ2-5, with 8 bases fitting TRBD1. J gave up 2 bases and V 2 bases, and 4 bases lay outside the gene matches. The length of the CDR3 is 15 residues. CDR1 is MNHNS and CDR2 is SASEGT in the germline V gene. CDR3 region: CASSEMTGEQETQYF. The CDR3, as DNA: TGTGCCAGCAGTGAAATGACAGGGGAACAAGAGACCCAGTACTTC.

J is TRBJ1-5 and V is TRBV4-2; 8 bases align to TRBD1. The CDR3 extends over 15 amino acids. Trimming at V came to 0 bases and at J to 5 bases, leaving 3 bases not matched to a gene. Germline V gene data show CDR1 as LGHNA and CDR2 as YNFKEQ. CDR3 residues: CASSQEDRADQPQHF. The CDR3 coding sequence is TGTGCCAGCAGCCAAGAGGACAGGGCGGATCAGCCCCAGCATTTT.

This chain uses TRBV28 with TRBJ2-7; TRBD1 aligns across 7 bases. V shed 8 bases and J 3 bases; nucleotides not matched to a gene: 10. The CDR3 spans 14 residues. CDR1 and CDR2 from the germline V gene are MDHEN and SYDVKM. CDR3 DNA sequence: TGTGCCAGCCGGGACCGGGACAGAGTCTACGAGCAGTACTTC. Its translation is CASRDRDRVYEQYF.

This rearrangement joins TRBV21-1 to TRBJ2-4; the table calls TRBD2, which could not be checked here. TRBV21-1 is an annotated pseudogene. There are 17 residues in the CDR3. As DNA, the CDR3 is TGTGCCAGCAGCAAAGTAATGCGGGAGGTAGCCAAAAACATTCAGTACTTC. Residues: CASSKVMREVAKNIQYF.

The chain has TRBV28 and TRBJ2-7; D gene uncertain. With 2 bases removed from V and 6 bases from J, the gap between germline ends came to 8 bases. The CDR3 is 12 amino acids. Per the germline V gene, CDR1 is MDHEN and CDR2 is SYDVKM. The CDR3 DNA reads as TGTGCCAGCAGTTTAGCAGTTTTCGAGCAGTACTTC. Amino acids: CASSLAVFEQYF.

This clone was counted only a few times. The chain joins TRBV4-3 to TRBJ1-2; the match to TRBD1 covers 8 bases. This CDR3 spans 15 amino acids. Germline CDR1 and CDR2: LGHNA and YSLEER. Unmatched junction bases numbered 8, after V lost 0 bases and J lost 8 bases. CDR3 DNA sequence: TGCGCCAGCAGCCAAGATATGGGCAGGGGGCTGGGCTACACCTTC. Amino acids: CASSQDMGRGLGYTF.

V is TRBV30 and J is TRBJ2-3, with D tentatively TRBD2 (6 bases). This CDR3 region has 21 residues. CDR1 and CDR2 (germline): GTSNPN, SVGIG (reference sequence). Trimming took off 1 base at V and 6 bases at J, with 35 bases between the two ends. The CDR3 reads CAWSAYWGVSGAATERDTQYF. For the CDR3, the DNA is TGTGCCTGGAGTGCCTATTGGGGGGTCTCGGGAGCGGCGACGGAACGGGATACGCAGTATTTT.

The chain combines TRBV5-4 with TRBJ2-7; either TRBD1 or TRBD2 may fit D (6 bases each). There are 15 residues in the CDR3. The germline gives CDR1 SGHNT, CDR2 YYREEE (reference sequence). Trimming took off 4 bases at V and 3 bases at J, with 17 bases between the two ends. CDR3 loop: CASSPQTGASYEQYF. In DNA form, the CDR3 reads TGTGCCAGCAGCCCGCAGACGGGGGCAAGCTACGAGCAGTACTTC.

The chain links TRBV5-1 to TRBJ2-5; TRBD1 is a possible D gene (6 bases). Trimming stripped 0 bases from V and 4 bases from J, with 10 bases between. CDR1 is SGHRS and CDR2 is YFSETQ in the germline V gene. This CDR3 is 14 amino acids long. In DNA form, the CDR3 reads TGCGCCAGCAGCTTGGTGACAGGTCCAGAGACCCAGTACTTC. Protein: CASSLVTGPETQYF.

The chain uses TRBV7-8 and TRBJ2-7; 8 bases agree with TRBD2. CDR1 is SGHVS and CDR2 is FQNEAQ in the germline V gene. The CDR3 is 14 amino acids. V lost 5 bases, J lost 2 bases, and 5 bases stayed unmatched. The CDR3 DNA sequence: TGTGCCAGCAGCAGGAGCGGGGGACCCTACGAGCAGTACTTC. Its translation: CASSRSGGPYEQYF.

The J gene is TRBJ2-3, the V gene TRBV7-3, with no clear D. Germline CDR1 SGHTA, CDR2 FQGTGA. V lost 1 base, J lost 0 bases, and 5 bases lay in between. The CDR3 is 14 amino acids. The chain's CDR3 is CASSLMGSTDTQYF. Here the CDR3 DNA reads TGTGCCAGCAGCTTAATGGGCAGCACAGATACGCAGTATTTT.

The chain uses TRBV9 and TRBJ2-7; TRBD1 matches at 9 bases. Trimming took 4 bases from V and 3 from J; bases not matched to a gene: 5. Germline V gene sequence: CDR1 SGDLS, CDR2 YYNGEE. The length of the CDR3 is 14 residues. Here the CDR3 DNA reads TGTGCCAGCAGCACGGGACAGGGAGGCTACGAGCAGTACTTC. Amino acid sequence: CASSTGQGGYEQYF.

The V gene is TRBV9, the J gene TRBJ2-7, with 10 nucleotides matching TRBD2. Per the germline V gene, CDR1 is SGDLS and CDR2 is YYNGEE. The V gene end was trimmed by 0 bases and the J gene end by 3 bases; junction bases not matched to a gene: 6. The CDR3 runs 16 residues. The CDR3 DNA reads TGTGCCAGCAGCGTAGGGCTAGCGGGAGCGCTCTACGAGCAGTACTTC. Translated, it gives CASSVGLAGALYEQYF. The full variable domain, in which reference TRBV9 and TRBJ2-7 provide the parts outside the CDR3, is DSGVTQTPKHLITATGQRVTLRCSPRSGDLSVYWYQQSLDQGLQFLIQYYNGEERAKGNILERFSAQQFPDLHSELNLSSLELGDSALYFCASSVGLAGALYEQYFGPGTRLTVT.